This T cell receptor (beta chain) stems from a study of T cells in tuberculosis. Study at large: The T cells targeted glucose monomycolate, a mycobacterial lipid, via CD1B. Study-level points and caveats: Active tuberculosis TCR-alpha repertoires lay closer to GMM-specific TCRs than IGRA-negative controls, suggesting clonal expansion.

Time point denoted: new active TB diagnosis, blood taken before or within 7 days of starting treatment. Notes on this clone: Antigen: not known.

The assay was immunoSEQ multiplex PCR, and TCRdb's table has in-frame clones only and misses some. The sample records tens of thousands of clones, about 91% being singletons. The source of this sequence is an adult with tuberculosis. Some clones in this sample may be carry-over from other donors' samples. This sample comprised PBMCs, obtained at tuberculosis diagnosis.

CDR3 protein: CASSAGGKVEGYTF. CDR3 bases: TGTGCCAGCAGCGCCGGAGGTAAAGTCGAGGGCTACACCTTC. The chain has TRBV9 and TRBJ1-2, with unresolved D. Germline CDR1 and CDR2: SGDLS and YYNGEE. The CDR3 length is 14 residues. V was pared by 3 bases and J by 8 bases, with 17 bases between. Complete variable domain (other parts from reference TRBV9 and TRBJ1-2): DSGVTQTPKHLITATGQRVTLRCSPRSGDLSVYWYQQSLDQGLQFLIQYYNGEERAKGNILERFSAQQFPDLHSELNLSSLELGDSALYFCASSAGGKVEGYTFGSGTRLTVV.